The sample holds one count of the clone carrying this TCR beta chain. The germline V gene has CDR1 LNHDA and CDR2 SQIVND (reference sequence). Trimming removed 4 bases from V and 4 bases from J, with 12 bases in between. The CDR3 runs to 14 residues. The method was immunoSEQ multiplex PCR; TCRdb's version includes in-frame clones alone and lacks a portion of them. Of 300,000 to 400,000 clones in the sample, roughly 86% were seen once. These data are taken from a study of blood T cell repertoires in COVID-19. The sequence derives from an older woman with COVID-19, enrolled during active disease. The sample was peripheral blood. V usage is TRBV19 and J usage is TRBJ2-3; TRBD1 is a possible D gene (5 bases). This chain's CDR3 is CASSTLSGSDTQYF. The CDR3 coding sequence is TGTGCCAGTAGTACACTGTCAGGGTCAGATACGCAGTATTTT.